This entry is about one T cell receptor beta chain. The antigen is undetermined. Relapses following autologous stem cell transplantation were seen in all patients, with brentuximab vedotin exposure varying. Patients had relapsed/refractory classical Hodgkin lymphoma with complete response, partial response or progressive disease as best response. The record originates from a study of PD-1 blockade in classical Hodgkin lymphoma. Study overall: The nivolumab dose that patients received was 3 mg/kg, given intravenously every 2 weeks.

Data came from immunoSEQ multiplex PCR; TCRdb stores just in-frame clones and leaves some out. The data contain 45,000 to 55,000 clones, over 70% of them singletons. General study findings and limits: Reported baseline diversity: healthy donors highest, relapsed/refractory patients lowest. Underlying causes for the observed repertoire differences were not defined, possibly disease activity or prior therapy.

Germline lookup yields CDR1 GTSNPN and CDR2 SVGIG (reference sequence). The V and J ends lost 2 bases and 6 bases respectively, with 10 bases between them. The CDR3 runs 12 residues. The chain links TRBV30 to TRBJ2-5, with a tentative D call TRBD1 (6 bases). The sequence was collected from a human donor with classical Hodgkin lymphoma. The input for sequencing was peripheral blood mononuclear cells (PBMCs), taken at baseline. As DNA, the CDR3 is TGTGCCTGGAGTCAACAGGGCCAGACCCAGTACTTC. It specifies CAWSQQGQTQYF.